Below are 28 T cell receptor beta chains sequenced from a single sample in a study of blood T cell repertoires in COVID-19. The data were produced by immunoSEQ multiplex PCR, yet TCRdb's version contains in-frame clones alone and is incomplete. The table has about 150,000 clones, 80% to 90% seen once. Sequenced sample: peripheral blood. These receptors all stem from a man in his 70s with acute or convalescent COVID-19.

The chain links TRBV3-1 (or the pseudogene TRBV3-2) to TRBJ2-4; 7 bases map to TRBD2. V was clipped by 0 bases and J by 3 bases; unmatched bases: 5. The CDR3 loop spans 16 amino acids. The germline CDR1 and CDR2 sequences are LGHDT and YNNKEL (reference sequence). The CDR3 sequence is CASSQDRGEGKNIQYF. For the CDR3, the DNA is TGTGCCAGCAGCCAAGATCGAGGGGAGGGCAAAAACATTCAGTACTTC.

V usage is TRBV27 and J usage is TRBJ1-6; D perhaps matches TRBD1 (6 bases). The CDR3 runs to 14 residues. V was cut by 4 bases and J by 7 bases, with 11 bases left in between. The V gene's germline CDR1 is MNHEY and CDR2 SMNVEV (reference sequence). DNA of the CDR3: TGTGCCAGCAGTTGGGCAGGGGTCAATTCACCCCTCCACTTT. It is translated as CASSWAGVNSPLHF.

The rearrangement uses TRBV7-6 and TRBJ2-1; 9 bases fit TRBD2. The V gene end was trimmed by 1 base and the J gene end by 6 bases; junction bases not matched to a gene: 7. CDR1 SGHVS and CDR2 FNYEAQ come from the germline V gene. The CDR3 totals 16 residues. The CDR3, as DNA: TGTGCCAGCAGCTTAGGGGGGACTAGCTGGTCCAATGAGCAGTTCTTC. Protein sequence: CASSLGGTSWSNEQFF.

This clone was seen a handful of times. The chain employs TRBV2 and TRBJ2-7; D call uncertain. Between the trimmed V and J ends, which lost 3 bases and 2 bases, there was a span of 5 bases. The germline CDR1 and CDR2 sequences are SNHLY and FYNNEI. This CDR3 is 12 amino acids long. The CDR3 reads CASSDYPYEQYF. CDR3 in DNA: TGTGCCAGCAGTGACTACCCCTACGAGCAGTACTTC.

Written as DNA, the CDR3 is TGTGCCACCAGCAACCCTGGACTAGCGGGACCAGATACGCAGTATTTT. It translates to CATSNPGLAGPDTQYF. The chain is built from TRBV15 and TRBJ2-3, with 12 bases that match TRBD2. The CDR3 contains 16 residues. V was clipped by 4 bases and J by 4 bases; unmatched bases: 6. Germline V gene lookup returns CDR1 LNHNV and CDR2 YYDKDF (reference sequence).

V and J are TRBV12-3 or TRBV12-4 and TRBJ1-2; D is possibly TRBD1 (6 bases). V gave up 4 bases and J gave up 8 bases, with 14 bases separating them. CDR3 length: 13 residues. The CDR3 DNA is TGTGCCAGCAGTTCACAGGGAATTACAGGCTACACCTTC. Translated: CASSSQGITGYTF.

The genes are TRBV7-2 and TRBJ2-5; TRBD2 matches at 14 bases. The ends lost 4 bases at V and 2 bases at J; junction bases unmatched: 6. Germline values: CDR1 SGHTA, CDR2 FQGNSA. CDR3 length: 17 amino acids. The CDR3 loop is CASSWRRLAGGQETQYF. CDR3 bases: TGTGCCAGCAGCTGGAGAAGACTAGCGGGAGGGCAAGAGACCCAGTACTTC.

The CDR3 DNA reads as TGTGCCAGCAGCCGGACACCTTCCTCCTACGAGCAGTACTTC. This codes for CASSRTPSSYEQYF. The V call is TRBV7-2, the J call TRBJ2-7, with D possibly TRBD1 on 5 matching bases. CDR1 SGHTA and CDR2 FQGNSA come from the germline V gene. V lost 5 bases to trimming and J lost 0 bases, with 11 bases between them. This CDR3 region has 14 residues.

CDR3 region: CASSMDPRDRIYEQYF. CDR3 DNA: TGTGCCAGTAGTATGGACCCCCGGGACAGAATATACGAGCAGTACTTC. The V and J genes are TRBV19 and TRBJ2-7, with TRBD1 matching over 7 bases. Germline CDR1 and CDR2: LNHDA and SQIVND (reference sequence). J gave up 4 bases and V 3 bases, and 12 bases lay outside the gene matches. The CDR3 contains 16 residues.

This chain links TRBV12-2 with TRBJ2-1; the table's TRBD1 call for D was not verified on the DNA. TRBV12-2 is designated a pseudogene. The CDR3 covers 16 residues. CDR3 bases: TGTGCAAGTCGCTTAGAAGGGACAGGGGCTTTGAATGAGCAGTTCTTC. Protein product: CASRLEGTGALNEQFF.

This clone was seen only a few times. The chain joins TRBV3-1 (or the pseudogene TRBV3-2) to TRBJ2-5; 11 bases align to TRBD2. J gave up 1 base and V 4 bases, and 2 bases lay outside the gene matches. This CDR3 is 15 amino acids long. Per germline, CDR1 LGHDT and CDR2 YNNKEL (reference sequence). The CDR3: CASSPSGGIQETQYF. CDR3 bases: TGTGCCAGCAGCCCTAGCGGGGGGATCCAAGAGACCCAGTACTTC.

This chain uses TRBV9 with TRBJ2-3; 10 bases line up with TRBD2. CDR1 is SGDLS and CDR2 is YYNGEE in the germline V gene. Losses at the gene ends were 3 bases for V and 3 bases for J; bases not matched to a gene: 4. CDR3 size: 15 residues. The CDR3 spells CASSALAGDTDTQYF. The CDR3 region has the DNA TGTGCCAGCAGCGCCCTAGCGGGAGATACAGATACGCAGTATTTT.

V usage is TRBV19 and J usage is TRBJ2-1; 7 nucleotides match TRBD2. The CDR3 sequence is 15 residues long. The junction had 5 bases not matched to a gene; V was cut back by 2 bases and J by 4 bases. Germline CDR1 LNHDA, CDR2 SQIVND (reference sequence). The CDR3 spells CASSIPAGRYNEQFF. CDR3 sequence (DNA): TGTGCCAGTAGTATACCAGCGGGAAGGTACAATGAGCAGTTCTTC. The whole variable domain, filled in from reference TRBV19 and TRBJ2-1, reads DGGITQSPKYLFRKEGQNVTLSCEQNLNHDAMYWYRQDPGQGLRLIYYSQIVNDFQKGDIAEGYSVSREKKESFPLTVTSAQKNPTAFYLCASSIPAGRYNEQFFGPGTRLTVL.

The chain joins TRBV28 to TRBJ1-1; no clear D gene. CDR3 length: 16 amino acids. Germline CDR1 MDHEN, CDR2 SYDVKM. Trimming removed 2 bases at V and 0 bases at J, with 13 bases between. For the CDR3, the DNA is TGTGCCAGCAGTTTAAACGCGGGCCTCATGAACACTGAAGCTTTCTTT. This sequence encodes CASSLNAGLMNTEAFF.

The J gene is TRBJ2-7, the V gene TRBV30; no reliable D call. The CDR3 sequence is 22 residues long. The V and J ends lost 0 bases and 4 bases respectively, with 37 bases between them. Germline loops: CDR1 GTSNPN, CDR2 SVGIG (reference sequence). Written as DNA, the CDR3 is TGTGCCTGGAGTGTTAATCTCCTGCATCCCAGACACATTCTCGAGCCTCTGTACGAGCAGTACTTC. Protein: CAWSVNLLHPRHILEPLYEQYF.

The chain is built from TRBV4-1 and TRBJ2-1, with 8 positions matching TRBD1. Unmatched junction bases numbered 5, after V lost 0 bases and J lost 10 bases. The CDR3 extends over 14 amino acids. Germline-derived CDR1 and CDR2 are MGHRA and YSYEKL. The CDR3 DNA sequence: TGCGCCAGCAGCCAAGATTCAGGGGGCTTCGAGCAGTTCTTC. Protein product: CASSQDSGGFEQFF.

This chain uses TRBV2 with TRBJ2-7; D call uncertain. The V gene's germline CDR1 is SNHLY and CDR2 FYNNEI. Trimming pared 7 bases from V and 0 bases from J, leaving 7 bases between. The CDR3 is 12 residues long. DNA of the CDR3: TGTGCCAGCATTAGTAGCTCCTACGAGCAGTACTTC. As protein: CASISSSYEQYF.

The chain carries TRBV11-3 and TRBJ2-1; 10 nucleotides agree with TRBD2. From germline, CDR1 is SGHNT and CDR2 YENEEA. The CDR3 extends over 15 amino acids. Losses at the gene ends were 5 bases for V and 10 bases for J; bases not matched to a gene: 11. The chain's CDR3 is CASSPAPTSGKEQFF. DNA of the CDR3: TGTGCCAGCAGCCCCGCCCCTACTAGCGGGAAGGAGCAGTTCTTC.

In DNA form, the CDR3 reads TGTGCCACCAGTGATTCTACAGGGACCTCCTATGGCTACACCTTC. Residues: CATSDSTGTSYGYTF. This sequence joins TRBV24-1 and TRBJ1-2, with D possibly matching TRBD1 (6 bases). Germline CDR1 reads KGHDR; CDR2 reads SFDVKD. This CDR3 is 15 amino acids long. Trimming took off 2 bases at V and 4 bases at J, with 13 bases between the two ends.

The chain recombines TRBV27 with TRBJ2-2, with unresolved D. Germline-derived CDR1 and CDR2 are MNHEY and SMNVEV (reference sequence). The CDR3 sequence is 10 residues long. V was pared by 7 bases and J by 6 bases, with 3 bases between. CDR3 sequence: CASISGELFF. DNA for the CDR3: TGTGCCAGCATATCCGGGGAGCTGTTTTTT.

This clone was observed a handful of times. The chain employs TRBV3-1 (or the pseudogene TRBV3-2) and TRBJ2-7; TRBD2 aligns across 7 bases. The V segment lost 7 bases and the J segment 4 bases; nucleotides outside the gene matches: 4. From germline, CDR1 is LGHDT and CDR2 YNNKEL (reference sequence). The CDR3 has 12 residues. The CDR3 protein is CASMGRGYEQYF. The CDR3 DNA is TGTGCCAGCATGGGGCGGGGGTACGAGCAGTACTTC.

The chain joins TRBV28 to TRBJ1-2, with no clear D. Germline CDR1 and CDR2: MDHEN and SYDVKM. Trimming removed 8 bases at V and 3 bases at J, with 13 bases between. This CDR3 is built from 13 residues. DNA for the CDR3: TGTGCCAGCGGGTCAGGATCGGACTATGGCTACACCTTC. This gives the protein CASGSGSDYGYTF.

This clone was observed a few times. The chain links TRBV7-9 to TRBJ2-7, with a tentative D call TRBD1 (6 bases). V was cut by 3 bases and J by 5 bases, with 8 bases left in between. Germline CDR1 SEHNR, CDR2 FQNEAQ (reference sequence). The CDR3 runs to 12 residues. CDR3 amino acids: CASSFSGDEQYF. In DNA, the CDR3 is TGTGCCAGCAGCTTTTCAGGGGACGAGCAGTACTTC.

The chain joins TRBV29-1 to TRBJ1-3, with D unclear. Trimming stripped 3 bases from V and 5 bases from J, with 8 bases between. Germline V gene data show CDR1 as SQVTM and CDR2 as ANQGSEA. This CDR3 spans 12 amino acids. The CDR3 coding sequence is TGCAGCGTTGAGGCAGGAAGAAACACCATATATTTT. This sequence encodes CSVEAGRNTIYF.

The chain combines TRBV7-8 with TRBJ2-2, with D possibly TRBD1 on 6 matching bases. Looked up from germline, CDR1 is SGHVS and CDR2 is FQNEAQ. The CDR3 contains 16 residues. The V and J ends lost 0 bases and 1 base respectively, with 9 bases between them. The CDR3 region is CASSLARGQNTGELFF. In DNA, the CDR3 is TGTGCCAGCAGCTTAGCCCGGGGACAGAACACCGGGGAGCTGTTTTTT.

This chain links TRBV28 with TRBJ2-7; D perhaps matches TRBD1 (6 bases). V lost 6 bases to trimming and J lost 2 bases, with 14 bases between them. The germline CDR1 and CDR2 sequences are MDHEN and SYDVKM. CDR3 length: 14 amino acids. The CDR3 protein is CASSKNGQTYEQYF. CDR3 bases: TGTGCCAGCAGCAAAAACGGACAGACCTACGAGCAGTACTTC.

Only one count was recorded for this clone. This chain uses TRBV5-1 with TRBJ1-4; 7 bases match TRBD1. This CDR3 has 15 residues. Germline assignment: CDR1 SGHRS and CDR2 YFSETQ. After removal of 3 bases from V and 8 bases from J, the junction contained 10 bases not matched to a gene. CDR3 DNA: TGCGCCAGCAGCTCGGGACAGTCCTCTGGAGAAAAACTGTTTTTT. It specifies CASSSGQSSGEKLFF.

The CDR3 spells CASRSGANVLTF. The CDR3 region has the DNA TGTGCCAGCAGATCAGGGGCCAACGTCCTGACTTTC. The J gene is TRBJ2-6, the V gene TRBV25-1; D is undetermined. Germline CDR1 and CDR2: MGHDK and SYGVNS. Deletions cut 6 bases from V and 4 bases from J, with 4 bases between. The CDR3 has 12 residues.